This T cell receptor (beta chain) was retrieved from a study of regulatory T cells in long-lasting Graves disease. The time point was: persistent/refractory GD, antithyroid drugs over 5 years with positive TRAb. With RNA extracted from PBMCs as input, the TCR library was made. The length of the CDR3 is 12 residues. V lost 6 bases and J 7 bases, leaving 12 bases between the germline ends. This clonotype was picked up many times. Construction of the TCR beta libraries employed iRepertoire HTBI primers in conjunction with Arm-PCR of CDR3 regions. Each CDR3 protein is one row after TCRdb ran MiXCR on the multiplex PCR reads. Of about 460,000 distinct CDR3 sequences listed, approximately 23% are singletons.

This TCR was sampled from a female donor with Graves disease. The specimen was peripheral blood mononuclear cells (PBMCs), collected when the disease was refractory, from a patient treated with antithyroid drugs. This chain joins TRBV12-3 or TRBV12-4 and TRBJ1-1; weak D call: TRBD1 (6 bases). The CDR3, as DNA: TGTGCCAGCAGCCATAGGGGGGGTGAAGCTTTCTTT. Protein sequence: CASSHRGGEAFF.